Included here is one T cell receptor (beta chain) sequence, with context. What this receptor recognizes is not known. Per-base qualities were not stored, and no clone one base away is much larger. This specimen comes from a study of blood T cell repertoires in COVID-19 (dated by TCRdb to 2020 to 2022). Study-level background: Samples from collaborators originated in the United States, Italy and Spain and spanned both the acute and convalescent phases of COVID-19. The material from the prospective study consisted of cDNA or gDNA derived from T cells, B-cell-depleted T cells, or PBMCs. Subjects who had been exposed to COVID-19, were actively infected with it, or had recovered from it provided the deeply sampled blood TCRbeta repertoires that made up the dataset. The repertoires were made available in a free public database intended to serve as a resource for research on the immune response to SARS-CoV-2. The samples were drawn from two sources: the first 160 participants of the ongoing ImmuneRACE study, and 950 to 1,500 subjects contributed by 6 global collaborators. The sample metadata nearly always contained a de-identified subject ID, COVID-19 status, age in years and sex. Where available, HLA class I and class II types were taken from metadata supplied by the sample provider and were not determined by assay-based typing. Summary of the overall study and its limitations: How much clinical and demographic metadata was included differed by source and by participant, and the metadata was provided uncurated.

A second Seattle source provided samples from volunteer blood donors who had recovered from COVID-19. The collaborating institutions used their own protocols to collect whole blood in K2EDTA tubes. For TCRbeta analysis, collaborators shipped samples in one of three forms: frozen whole blood, isolated PBMCs, or DNA extracted from either of those sample types. V trim: 5 bases; J trim: 0 bases; unmatched bases: 6. Per the germline V gene (reference sequence), LNHNV is the CDR1 and YYDKDF is the CDR2. From the cysteine through the phenylalanine, the CDR3 covers 16 amino acids. Only the CDR3 DNA is retained, 48 bases long and in frame from the first base. TCRbeta CDR3 regions were amplified from genomic DNA using the immunoSEQ Assay, a bias-controlled multiplex PCR. Concerning the study's data processing: Within the assay, amplification of reference gene primers was used to estimate how many nucleated cells each sample contained. To quantify the absolute abundance of each unique TCRbeta CDR3 rearrangement, sequence reads were collapsed and filtered. For each sample, productive Simpson clonality was calculated as the square root of Simpson's diversity index over productive rearrangements. Here the immuneACCESS table is served through TCRdb, limited to in-frame sequences with V and J called. Missing clones are a known gap in these copies; in checked studies unresolved V genes cover under half, and the rest lacks a known reason. The DNA gave D and trimming, while V, J and clone size come from that table. A total of more than 300,000 clones appear in this sample, roughly 90% of them only once. The biggest ten clones account for approximately 6.5% of the sample.

The TCR originated in a man aged 18 to 35 who had recovered from COVID-19. Sequenced: peripheral blood. The rearranged chain carries TRBV15 and TRBJ1-5; 8 bases in the junction line up with TRBD1. CDR3 loop: CATSRTGHYSNQPQHF. The DNA sequence reads TGTGCCACCAGCCGGACAGGGCACTATAGCAATCAGCCCCAGCATTTT.